A selection of T cell receptor beta chains follows, all from one sample in a study of T-cell memory formation after mild COVID-19. TCRdb ran MiXCR on the 5' RACE reads and lists one entry per CDR3 protein. Of 120,000 to 150,000 distinct CDR3 sequences listed, under 25% are singletons. The sequencing sample was made of PBMCs or a T cell subset sorted from them (not recorded which). Receptors were obtained from an adult woman who had mild COVID-19 (a few samples of this study predate the infection). Cell type and time point are not known. Both conserved end residues are part of each CDR3. Fields, in order: J gene, V gene, CDR3 length, D gene, clone size, CDR3 protein, CDR3 DNA. The D gene is left open where the match is weak. Clone size, where shown, is once, few, many, or a class for clones that have expanded.

>TRBJ2-2|TRBV6-6|15|.|few
CASSYIGSNTGELFF
TGTGCCAGCAGTTATATCGGATCGAACACCGGGGAGCTGTTTTTT
>TRBJ2-3|TRBV7-6|20|TRBD1|few
CASSLIVGTGVPRPTDTQYF
TGTGCCAGCAGCTTAATTGTCGGGACAGGGGTCCCTCGCCCTACAGATACGCAGTATTTT
>TRBJ2-3|TRBV25-1|13|.|few
CASSMGRTDTQYF
TGTGCCAGCAGTATGGGGAGAACAGATACGCAGTATTTT
>TRBJ2-7|TRBV12-3/TRBV12-4|15|TRBD2|.
CASSLGLAGGYEQYF
TGTGCCAGCAGTTTAGGGCTAGCGGGAGGATACGAGCAGTACTTC
>TRBJ2-7|TRBV20-1|14|TRBD1|.
CSARDRQGSYEQYF
TGCAGTGCTAGAGACAGACAGGGGTCCTACGAGCAGTACTTC
>TRBJ2-7|TRBV10-3|15|TRBD1|few
CAISGGQGYNYEQYF
TGTGCCATCAGTGGGGGACAGGGGTACAACTACGAGCAGTACTTC
>TRBJ1-5|TRBV5-5|14|.|few
CASSFSSSNQPQHF
TGTGCCAGCAGCTTCTCATCGAGCAATCAGCCCCAGCATTTT
>TRBJ2-3|TRBV9|15|.|.
CASSVGIDGGNTQYF
TGTGCCAGCAGCGTCGGGATCGATGGGGGGAATACGCAGTATTTT
>TRBJ1-6|TRBV20-1|14|.|few
CSASDRRNNSPLHF
TGCAGTGCTTCAGACAGGCGAAATAATTCACCCCTCCACTTT
>TRBJ2-1|TRBV15|17|.|.
CATSSLQGARFYNEQFF
TGTGCCACCAGCAGTCTCCAGGGAGCCCGATTCTACAATGAGCAGTTCTTC
>TRBJ2-7|TRBV6-1|13|.|.
CASRRPGSYEQYF
TGTGCCAGCAGACGCCCCGGTTCCTACGAGCAGTACTTC
>TRBJ1-4|TRBV7-2|15|TRBD1|few
CASSSQTGVNEKLFF
TGTGCCAGCAGCTCGCAGACAGGGGTGAATGAAAAACTGTTTTTT
>TRBJ1-2|TRBV20-1|15|.|few
CSAKEGRGANYGYTF
TGCAGTGCTAAAGAGGGTAGAGGAGCTAACTATGGCTACACCTTC
>TRBJ1-2|TRBV19|14|.|few
CASRDPGRNYGYTF
TGTGCCAGTAGAGACCCGGGACGGAACTATGGCTACACCTTC
>TRBJ1-5|TRBV20-1|14|.|.
CSARTDMSNQPQHF
TGCAGTGCTAGGACCGATATGAGCAATCAGCCCCAGCATTTT
>TRBJ1-1|TRBV24-1|12|.|few
CATSDPDTEAFF
TGTGCCACCAGTGATCCGGACACTGAAGCTTTCTTT
>TRBJ2-5|TRBV24-1|15|TRBD1|few
CATSEAGTAKETQYF
TGTGCCACCAGTGAAGCAGGGACAGCCAAAGAGACCCAGTACTTC
>TRBJ2-5|TRBV14|14|.|.
CASSQDEGQETQYF
TGTGCCAGCAGCCAAGATGAAGGCCAAGAGACCCAGTACTTC
>TRBJ1-2|TRBV10-3|14|.|few
CAISADTTNYGYTF
TGTGCCATCAGTGCGGACACCACTAACTATGGCTACACCTTC
>TRBJ2-3|TRBV5-1|19|TRBD2|few
CASSLAGGTSGAVGDTQYF
TGCGCCAGCAGCTTGGCCGGGGGGACTAGCGGGGCCGTTGGAGATACGCAGTATTTT
>TRBJ2-3|TRBV4-2|17|TRBD2|.
CASSQAPGLAGEATQYF
TGTGCCAGCAGCCAAGCGCCGGGACTAGCGGGAGAGGCTACGCAGTATTTT
>TRBJ2-3|TRBV7-2|14|TRBD2|few
CASSTGLVGDTQYF
TGTGCCAGCAGCACGGGACTAGTAGGGGATACGCAGTATTTT
>TRBJ1-2|TRBV3-1|14|.|.
CASSQAHMNYGYTF
TGTGCCAGCAGCCAAGCGCACATGAACTATGGCTACACCTTC
>TRBJ2-1|TRBV5-1|14|.|.
CASSSGTSTNEQFF
TGCGCCAGCAGCTCAGGTACTAGCACCAATGAGCAGTTCTTC
>TRBJ2-7|TRBV28|15|TRBD2|few
CASSVSGRGGYEQYF
TGTGCCAGCAGTGTTAGCGGGAGGGGGGGCTACGAGCAGTACTTC
>TRBJ2-3|TRBV7-3|15|TRBD2|many
CASSRGLAYTDTQYF
TGTGCCAGCAGCCGCGGACTAGCTTACACAGATACGCAGTATTTT
>TRBJ2-2|TRBV12-3/TRBV12-4|14|TRBD1|few
CASSLTGGPGELFF
TGTGCCAGCAGTTTGACAGGGGGCCCCGGGGAGCTGTTTTTT
>TRBJ2-1|TRBV30|16|TRBD2|.
CAWSPSRTSGINEQFF
TGTGCCTGGAGTCCTTCCCGGACTAGCGGGATCAATGAGCAGTTCTTC
>TRBJ1-6|TRBV20-1|14|.|.
CSAREAPGESPLHF
TGCAGTGCTAGAGAGGCGCCAGGGGAATCACCCCTCCACTTT
>TRBJ2-1|TRBV5-1|16|.|many
CASSFRPGTGNNEQFF
TGCGCCAGCAGCTTTCGTCCCGGGACTGGTAACAATGAGCAGTTCTTC
>TRBJ2-3|TRBV3-1|14|.|few
CASSVRLVGDTQYF
TGTGCCAGCAGCGTTAGACTAGTTGGAGATACGCAGTATTTT
>TRBJ2-4|TRBV21-1|17|.|many
CASSKGYQGRAENIQYF
TGTGCCAGCAGCAAAGGGTACCAGGGCCGAGCGGAAAACATTCAGTACTTC
>TRBJ1-2|TRBV29-1|14|.|.
CSVEAEFGHYGYTF
TGCAGCGTTGAGGCAGAGTTCGGGCACTATGGCTACACCTTC
>TRBJ1-5|TRBV6-2/TRBV6-3|16|.|.
CASSYLGARSNQPQHF
TGTGCCAGCAGTTACCTGGGGGCGCGTAGCAATCAGCCCCAGCATTTT
>TRBJ2-5|TRBV27|18|TRBD2|.
CASSYAALAGVGGETQYF
TGTGCCAGCAGCTATGCGGCCCTAGCGGGAGTAGGCGGAGAGACCCAGTACTTC